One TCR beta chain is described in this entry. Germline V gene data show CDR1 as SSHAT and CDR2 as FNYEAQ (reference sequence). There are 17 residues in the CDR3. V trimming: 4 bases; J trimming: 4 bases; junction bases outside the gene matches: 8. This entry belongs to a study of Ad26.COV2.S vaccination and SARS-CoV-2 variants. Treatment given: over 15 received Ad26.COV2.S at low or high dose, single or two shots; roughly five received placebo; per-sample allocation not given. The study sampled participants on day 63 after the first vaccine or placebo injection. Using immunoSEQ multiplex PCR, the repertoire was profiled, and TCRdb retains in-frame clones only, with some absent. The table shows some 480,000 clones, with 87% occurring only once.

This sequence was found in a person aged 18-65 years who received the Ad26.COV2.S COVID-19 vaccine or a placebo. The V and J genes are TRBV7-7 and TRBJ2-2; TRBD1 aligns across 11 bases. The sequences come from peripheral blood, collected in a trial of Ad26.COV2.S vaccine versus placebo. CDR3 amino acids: CASSSAGGQGGTGELFF. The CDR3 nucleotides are TGTGCCAGCAGCTCGGCGGGGGGACAGGGGGGCACCGGGGAGCTGTTTTTT.